The source of this T cell receptor beta chain is a study of T cell responses to AZD1222 COVID-19 vaccine. Samples with a second dose at about 4 or about 12 weeks were pooled together. Germline values: CDR1 KGHSH, CDR2 LQKENI. Trimming stripped 3 bases from V and 0 bases from J, with 15 bases between. The CDR3 has 16 amino acids. This clone was detected only once. Antigen: not known. Notes on the study in general: CD4 TCRs linked to vaccination spanned spike, dominating at 160-218 and 743-854. Donors skewed white British and female; clonal diversity was possibly underestimated.

Data came from immunoSEQ multiplex PCR; TCRdb stores just in-frame clones and leaves some out. Of 70,000 to 85,000 clones in the sample, under 90% were seen once. V is TRBV18 and J is TRBJ2-7; possibly TRBD1 for D (6 bases). The source was peripheral blood, collected 28 days after the second AZD1222 dose. This TCR came from an adult who received the AZD1222 COVID-19 vaccine. The CDR3 DNA sequence: TGTGCCAGCTCACCGGTTCCGGGACATACCTCCTACGAGCAGTACTTC. Translating gives CASSPVPGHTSYEQYF.